Reported below is one T cell receptor beta chain. The antigen is not known. Treatment specified: about 20 received Ad26.COV2.S at low or high dose, single or two shots; 5 received placebo; per-sample allocation not given. Material that was analyzed had been drawn on day 63 after the first vaccine or placebo injection. An Ad26 vector that expressed Wuhan-strain SARS-CoV-2 spike constituted the vaccine. This CDR3 is 16 amino acids long. Germline CDR1 reads MNHNS; CDR2 reads SASEGT. Trimming left V 4 bases short and J 4 bases short, with 19 bases between. This sample was included in a study of Ad26.COV2.S vaccination and SARS-CoV-2 variants. Whole-study context: In the COV1001 trial, the donor was in the Ad26.COV2.S arm. Whole-study results and caveats: Vaccine and placebo recipients had similar non-spike TCR breadth.

Clones were sequenced by immunoSEQ multiplex PCR, and TCRdb holds only the in-frame ones, with some missing. In the table there are approximately 300,000 clones, 85% of which are singletons. The clonotype originates from a person aged 18-65 years who received the Ad26.COV2.S COVID-19 vaccine or a placebo. The sample consisted of peripheral blood, taken in a trial of Ad26.COV2.S vaccine versus placebo. V and J are TRBV6-1 and TRBJ1-1; D may be TRBD1 (5 bases). In DNA, the CDR3 is TGTGCCAGCAGTGTCGGGGATGCGGGGGGGGGCACTGAAGCTTTCTTT. This gives the protein CASSVGDAGGGTEAFF.